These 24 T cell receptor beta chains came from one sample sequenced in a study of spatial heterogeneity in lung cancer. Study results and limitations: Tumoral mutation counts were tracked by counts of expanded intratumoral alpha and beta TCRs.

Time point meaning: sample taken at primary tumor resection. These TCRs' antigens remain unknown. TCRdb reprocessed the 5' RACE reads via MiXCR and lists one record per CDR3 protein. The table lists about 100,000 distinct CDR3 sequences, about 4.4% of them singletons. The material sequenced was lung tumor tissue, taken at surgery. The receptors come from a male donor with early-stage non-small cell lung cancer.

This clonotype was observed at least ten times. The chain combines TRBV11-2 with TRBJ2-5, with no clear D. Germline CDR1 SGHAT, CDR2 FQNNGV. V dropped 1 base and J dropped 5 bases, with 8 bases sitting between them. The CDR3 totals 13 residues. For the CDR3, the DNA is TGTGCCAGCAGCTTAGGGTTCTCGGAGACCCAGTACTTC. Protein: CASSLGFSETQYF.

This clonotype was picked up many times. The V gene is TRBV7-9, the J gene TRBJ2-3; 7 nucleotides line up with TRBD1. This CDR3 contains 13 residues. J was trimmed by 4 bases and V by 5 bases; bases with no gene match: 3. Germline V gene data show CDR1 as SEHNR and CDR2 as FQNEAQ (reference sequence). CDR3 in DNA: TGTGCCAGCAGCCCAAGGGGGCCAGATACGCAGTATTTT. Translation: CASSPRGPDTQYF.

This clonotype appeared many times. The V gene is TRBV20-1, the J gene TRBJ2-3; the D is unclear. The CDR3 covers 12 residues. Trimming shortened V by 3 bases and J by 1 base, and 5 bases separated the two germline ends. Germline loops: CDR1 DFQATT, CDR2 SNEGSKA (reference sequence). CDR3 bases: TGCAGTGCTAGGCATCGCACAGATACGCAGTATTTT. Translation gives CSARHRTDTQYF.

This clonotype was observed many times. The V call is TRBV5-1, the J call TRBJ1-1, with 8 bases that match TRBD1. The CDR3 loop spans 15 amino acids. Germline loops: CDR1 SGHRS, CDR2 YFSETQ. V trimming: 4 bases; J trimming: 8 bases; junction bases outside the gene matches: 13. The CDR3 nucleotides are TGCGCCAGCAGCCTAGGGACAGGACCCTCGTTAGAAGCTTTCTTT. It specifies CASSLGTGPSLEAFF.

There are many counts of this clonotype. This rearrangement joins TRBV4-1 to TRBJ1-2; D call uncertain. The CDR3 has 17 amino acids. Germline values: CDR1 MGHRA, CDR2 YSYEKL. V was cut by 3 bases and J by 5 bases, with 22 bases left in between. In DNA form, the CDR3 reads TGCGCCAGCAGCCACCCCTGGGTCCTCTCAAGCCCATATGGCTACACCTTC. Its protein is CASSHPWVLSSPYGYTF.

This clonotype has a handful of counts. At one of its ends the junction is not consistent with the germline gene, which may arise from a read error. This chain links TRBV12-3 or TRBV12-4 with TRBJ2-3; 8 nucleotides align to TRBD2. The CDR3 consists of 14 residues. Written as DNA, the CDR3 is TGTGCCAGCAGTATAGCGGCGGGGGGAGATACGCAGTATTTT. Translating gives CASSIAAGGDTQYF.

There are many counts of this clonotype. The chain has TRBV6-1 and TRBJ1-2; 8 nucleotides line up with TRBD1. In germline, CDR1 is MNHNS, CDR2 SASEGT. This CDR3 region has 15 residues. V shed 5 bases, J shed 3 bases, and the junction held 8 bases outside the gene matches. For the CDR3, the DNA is TGTGCCAGCAGTTTTGAGGCAGGGGGCCACTATGGCTACACCTTC. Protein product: CASSFEAGGHYGYTF.

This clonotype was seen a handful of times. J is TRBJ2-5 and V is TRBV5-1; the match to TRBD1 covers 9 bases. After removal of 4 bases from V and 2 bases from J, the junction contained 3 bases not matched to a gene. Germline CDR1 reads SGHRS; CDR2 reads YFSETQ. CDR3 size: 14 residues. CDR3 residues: CASSHGTGQETQYF. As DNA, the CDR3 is TGCGCCAGCAGCCACGGGACAGGGCAAGAGACCCAGTACTTC.

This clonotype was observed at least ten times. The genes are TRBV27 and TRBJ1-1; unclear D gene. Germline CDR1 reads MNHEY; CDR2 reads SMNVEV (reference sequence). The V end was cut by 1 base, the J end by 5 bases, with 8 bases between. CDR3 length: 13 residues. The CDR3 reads CASSLWARTEAFF. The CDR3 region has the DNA TGTGCCAGCAGTTTATGGGCGCGGACTGAAGCTTTCTTT.

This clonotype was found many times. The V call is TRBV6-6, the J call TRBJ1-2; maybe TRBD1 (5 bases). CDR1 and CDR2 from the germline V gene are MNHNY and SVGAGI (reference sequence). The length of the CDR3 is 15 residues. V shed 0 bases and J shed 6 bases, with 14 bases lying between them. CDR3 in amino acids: CASSYSSGKGDGYTF. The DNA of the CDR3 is TGTGCCAGCAGTTACTCGTCCGGAAAAGGGGATGGCTACACCTTC.

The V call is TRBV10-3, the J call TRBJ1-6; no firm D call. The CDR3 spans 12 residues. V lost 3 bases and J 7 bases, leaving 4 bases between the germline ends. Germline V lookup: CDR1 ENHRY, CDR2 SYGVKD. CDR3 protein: CAISDRNSPLHF. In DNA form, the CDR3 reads TGTGCCATCAGTGACAGGAATTCACCCCTCCACTTT.

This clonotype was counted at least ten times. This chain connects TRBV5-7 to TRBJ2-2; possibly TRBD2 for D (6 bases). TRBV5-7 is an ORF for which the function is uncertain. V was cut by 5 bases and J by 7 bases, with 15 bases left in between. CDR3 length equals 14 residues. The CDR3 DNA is TGTGCCAGCAGTGGCGGGGCCCAGATCGGGGAGCTGTTTTTT. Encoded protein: CASSGGAQIGELFF.

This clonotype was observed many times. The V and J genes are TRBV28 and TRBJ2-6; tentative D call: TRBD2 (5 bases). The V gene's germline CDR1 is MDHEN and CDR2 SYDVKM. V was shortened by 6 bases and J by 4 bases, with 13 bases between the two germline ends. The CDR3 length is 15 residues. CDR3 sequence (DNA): TGTGCCAGCAGCGGAGGTGTGTTGGGGGCCAACGTCCTGACTTTC. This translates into CASSGGVLGANVLTF. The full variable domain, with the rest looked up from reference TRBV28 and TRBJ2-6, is DVKVTQSSRYLVKRTGEKVFLECVQDMDHENMFWYRQDPGLGLRLIYFSYDVKMKEKGDIPEGYSVSREKKERFSLILESASTNQTSMYLCASSGGVLGANVLTFGAGSRLTVL.

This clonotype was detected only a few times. CDR3 in DNA: TGTGCCAGTAGTATAGTTCGGAAAGGGAACTATGGCTACACCTTC. Translation: CASSIVRKGNYGYTF. The chain is built from TRBV19 and TRBJ1-2; D is undetermined. The V gene lost 1 base and the J gene lost 2 bases, with 11 bases spanning the gap. The CDR3 is 15 amino acids. The V gene's germline CDR1 is LNHDA and CDR2 SQIVND (reference sequence).

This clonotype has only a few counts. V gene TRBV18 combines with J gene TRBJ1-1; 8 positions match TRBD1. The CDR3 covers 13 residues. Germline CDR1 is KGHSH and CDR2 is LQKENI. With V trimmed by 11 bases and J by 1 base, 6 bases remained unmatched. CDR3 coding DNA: TGTGCCTCCCTGGGACAGGCGAACACTGAAGCTTTCTTT. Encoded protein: CASLGQANTEAFF.

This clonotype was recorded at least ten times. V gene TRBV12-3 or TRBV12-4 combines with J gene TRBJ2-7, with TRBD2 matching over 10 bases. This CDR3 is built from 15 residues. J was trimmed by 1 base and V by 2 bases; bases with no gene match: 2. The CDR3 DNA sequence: TGTGCCAGCAGTTTACCGACTAGCGGGTCCTACGAGCAGTACTTC. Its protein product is CASSLPTSGSYEQYF.

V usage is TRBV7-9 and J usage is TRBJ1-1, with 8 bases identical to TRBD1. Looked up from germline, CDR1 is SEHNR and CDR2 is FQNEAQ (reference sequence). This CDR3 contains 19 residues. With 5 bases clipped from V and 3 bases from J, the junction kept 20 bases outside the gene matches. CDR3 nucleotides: TGTGCCAGCAGCCCTTACCCCGGACAGGGTTCAAGTTTGGACACTGAAGCTTTCTTT. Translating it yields CASSPYPGQGSSLDTEAFF.

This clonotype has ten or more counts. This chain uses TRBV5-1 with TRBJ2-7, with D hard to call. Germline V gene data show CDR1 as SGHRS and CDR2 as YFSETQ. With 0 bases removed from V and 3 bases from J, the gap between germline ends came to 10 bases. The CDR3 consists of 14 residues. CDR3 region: CASSLDNAYYEQYF. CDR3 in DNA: TGCGCCAGCAGCTTGGATAACGCCTACTACGAGCAGTACTTC.

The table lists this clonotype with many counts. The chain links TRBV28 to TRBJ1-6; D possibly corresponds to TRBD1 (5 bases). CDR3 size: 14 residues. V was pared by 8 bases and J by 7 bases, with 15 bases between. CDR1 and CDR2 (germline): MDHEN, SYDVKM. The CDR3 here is CASEGNSINSPLHF. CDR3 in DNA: TGTGCCAGCGAGGGGAACAGCATCAATTCACCCCTCCACTTT.

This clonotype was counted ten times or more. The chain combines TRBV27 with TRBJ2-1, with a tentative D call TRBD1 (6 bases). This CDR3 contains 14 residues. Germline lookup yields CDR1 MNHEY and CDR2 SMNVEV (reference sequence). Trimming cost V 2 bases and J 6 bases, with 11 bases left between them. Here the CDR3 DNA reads TGTGCCAGCAGTTTAACTACGACAGGCAATGAGCAGTTCTTC. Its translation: CASSLTTTGNEQFF.

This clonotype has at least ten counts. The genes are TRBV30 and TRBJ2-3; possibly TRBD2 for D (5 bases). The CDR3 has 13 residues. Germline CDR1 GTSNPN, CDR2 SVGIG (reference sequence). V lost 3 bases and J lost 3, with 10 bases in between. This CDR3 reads CAWRSLVTDTQYF. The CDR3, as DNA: TGTGCCTGGAGGTCACTAGTAACAGATACGCAGTATTTT.

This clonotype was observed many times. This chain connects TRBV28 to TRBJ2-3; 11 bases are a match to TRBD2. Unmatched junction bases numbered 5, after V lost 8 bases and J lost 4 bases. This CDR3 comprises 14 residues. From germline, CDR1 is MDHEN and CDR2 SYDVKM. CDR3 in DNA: TGTGCCAGCCGACTAGCGGGACGGTCAGATACGCAGTATTTT. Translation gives CASRLAGRSDTQYF.

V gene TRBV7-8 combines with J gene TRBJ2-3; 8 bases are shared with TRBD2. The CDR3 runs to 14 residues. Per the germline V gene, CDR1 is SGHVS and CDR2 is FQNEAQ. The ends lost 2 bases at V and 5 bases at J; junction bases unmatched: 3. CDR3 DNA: TGTGCCAGCAGCTTAATACGGGAGGGAGATACGCAGTATTTT. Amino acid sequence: CASSLIREGDTQYF.

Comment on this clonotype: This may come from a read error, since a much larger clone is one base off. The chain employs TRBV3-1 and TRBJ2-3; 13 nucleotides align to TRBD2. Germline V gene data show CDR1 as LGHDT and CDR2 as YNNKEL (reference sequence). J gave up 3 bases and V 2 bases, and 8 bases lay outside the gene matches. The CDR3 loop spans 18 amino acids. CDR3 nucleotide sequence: TGTGCCAGCAGCCAACGCGAGGGACTAGCGGGAAGGACAGATACGCAGTATTTT. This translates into CASSQREGLAGRTDTQYF.